This T cell receptor beta chain is drawn from a study of CD8 T cells in ankylosing spondylitis. Study-wide points: For ankylosing spondylitis blood, a TCR beta motif of 7 to 9 highly homologous variants appeared characteristic.

TCRdb analysed the 5' RACE reads with MiXCR anew, one entry per CDR3 protein. The sample has nearly 350,000 distinct CDR3 sequences; roughly 14% are singletons. This clonotype was seen only a few times. Its antigen is unknown. CDR1 is PRHDT and CDR2 is FYEKMQ in the germline V gene (reference sequence). The CDR3 sequence is 16 residues long. J lost 8 bases, V lost 2 bases, and 9 bases had no gene match. The source of this sequence is a male donor with ankylosing spondylitis or in good health (not recorded which). The chain has TRBV13 and TRBJ2-1; TRBD2 agrees at 10 bases. The sequencing input was blood, either unsorted or a sorted T cell fraction (not recorded which). The CDR3 here is CASSLRWTSGGDEQFF. The CDR3 DNA follows: TGTGCCAGCAGCTTACGCTGGACTAGCGGAGGCGATGAGCAGTTCTTC. Using reference TRBV13 and TRBJ2-1 for the parts outside the CDR3, the full variable domain is AAGVIQSPRHLIKEKRETATLKCYPIPRHDTVYWYQQGPGQDPQFLISFYEKMQSDKGSIPDRFSAQQFSDYHSELNMSSLELGDSALYFCASSLRWTSGGDEQFFGPGTRLTVL.